The clone carrying this T cell receptor beta chain was seen at least ten times. Its antigen is unknown. A read error may produce the germline difference seen at one junction end. The entry originates in a study of early T cells in non-severe SARS-CoV-2 infection. About the study: Investigators sequenced bulk RNA drawn from unsorted whole blood, and chains remained unpaired.

This CDR3 is built from 15 residues. Germline CDR1 is SGHTA and CDR2 is FQGNSA. Individual cDNA molecules each received unique molecular identifiers attached to them. TCRdb recomputed calls from the 5' RACE reads with MiXCR, one row per CDR3 protein. The sample gives roughly 27,000 distinct CDR3 sequences, 4% to 5.5% of which show up once; 11% is in the top ten. General study points: There was a bias toward anti-spike CD8 responses in VDJdb matching, which missed private and CD4 specificities.

V and J are TRBV7-2 and TRBJ1-3; a possible D gene is TRBD1 (5 bases). This clonotype originated in an adult who was a healthcare worker with PCR-confirmed SARS-CoV-2 infection or an uninfected control (not recorded which). The sample consisted of whole blood. DNA of the CDR3: TGTGCCAGCAGCTCGTACCAGGGATCTGAAAACACCATATATTTT. This codes for CASSSYQGSENTIYF.